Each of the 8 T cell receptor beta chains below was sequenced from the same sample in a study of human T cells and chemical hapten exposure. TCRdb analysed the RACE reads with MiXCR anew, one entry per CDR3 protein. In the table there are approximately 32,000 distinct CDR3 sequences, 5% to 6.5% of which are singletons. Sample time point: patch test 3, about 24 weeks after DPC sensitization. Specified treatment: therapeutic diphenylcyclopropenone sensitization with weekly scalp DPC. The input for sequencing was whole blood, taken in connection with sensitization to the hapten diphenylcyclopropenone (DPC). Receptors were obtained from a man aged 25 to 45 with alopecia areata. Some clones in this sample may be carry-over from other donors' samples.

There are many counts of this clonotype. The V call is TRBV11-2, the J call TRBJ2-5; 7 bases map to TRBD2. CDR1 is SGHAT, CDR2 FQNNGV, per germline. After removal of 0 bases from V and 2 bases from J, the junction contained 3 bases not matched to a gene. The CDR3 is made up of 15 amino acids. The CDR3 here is CASSLDLAEQETQYF. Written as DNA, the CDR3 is TGTGCCAGCAGCTTAGATCTAGCGGAGCAAGAGACCCAGTACTTC.

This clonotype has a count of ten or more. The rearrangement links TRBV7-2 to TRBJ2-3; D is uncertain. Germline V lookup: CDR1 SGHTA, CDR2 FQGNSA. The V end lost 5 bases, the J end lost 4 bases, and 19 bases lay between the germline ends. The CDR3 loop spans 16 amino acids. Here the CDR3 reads CASSAPRASFADTQYF. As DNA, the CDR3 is TGTGCCAGCAGCGCCCCCCGAGCGTCGTTCGCAGATACGCAGTATTTT.

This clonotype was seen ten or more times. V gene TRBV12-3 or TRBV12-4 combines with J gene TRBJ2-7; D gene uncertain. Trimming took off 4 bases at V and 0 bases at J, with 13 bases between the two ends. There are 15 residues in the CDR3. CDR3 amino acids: CASSWVAHASYEQYF. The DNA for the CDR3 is TGTGCCAGCAGTTGGGTGGCACATGCCTCCTACGAGCAGTACTTC.

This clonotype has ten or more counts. In DNA form, the CDR3 reads TGTGCCAGCAGGACCGCCCCAGGGGGCGGGACAGATACGCAGTATTTT. This gives the protein CASRTAPGGGTDTQYF. The V gene is TRBV6-1, the J gene TRBJ2-3, with 8 bases identical to TRBD1. The V segment lost 6 bases and the J segment 3 bases; nucleotides outside the gene matches: 11. This CDR3 spans 16 amino acids. From germline, CDR1 is MNHNS and CDR2 SASEGT.

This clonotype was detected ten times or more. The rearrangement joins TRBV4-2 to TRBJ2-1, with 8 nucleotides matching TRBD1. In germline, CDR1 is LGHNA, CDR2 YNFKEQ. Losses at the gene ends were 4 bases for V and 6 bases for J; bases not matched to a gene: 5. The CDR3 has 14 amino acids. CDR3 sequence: CASSRGQGSNEQFF. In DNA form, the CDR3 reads TGTGCCAGCAGCCGAGGACAGGGTAGCAATGAGCAGTTCTTC.

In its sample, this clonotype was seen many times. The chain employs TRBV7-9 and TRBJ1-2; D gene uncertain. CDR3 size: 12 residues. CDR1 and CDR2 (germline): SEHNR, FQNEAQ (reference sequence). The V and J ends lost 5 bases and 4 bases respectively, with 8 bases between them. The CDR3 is CASSSGIYGYTF. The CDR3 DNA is TGTGCCAGCAGCAGCGGGATCTATGGCTACACCTTC.

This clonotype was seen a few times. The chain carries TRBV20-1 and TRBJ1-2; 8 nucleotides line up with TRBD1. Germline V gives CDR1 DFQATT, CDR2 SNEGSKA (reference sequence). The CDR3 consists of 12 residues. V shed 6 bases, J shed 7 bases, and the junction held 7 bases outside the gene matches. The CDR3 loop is CSAGGQGVGYTF. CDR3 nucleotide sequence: TGCAGTGCCGGTGGACAGGGCGTTGGCTACACCTTC.

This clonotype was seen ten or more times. DNA for the CDR3: TGTGCCAGCAGTCCAGAGCCGGGAGCCAAAAACATTCAGTACTTC. Translation: CASSPEPGAKNIQYF. V is TRBV12-3 or TRBV12-4 and J is TRBJ2-4; unclear D gene. This CDR3 spans 15 amino acids. V gave up 5 bases and J gave up 0 bases, with 11 bases separating them.